The rows below give T cell receptor beta chains drawn from one sample of a study of radiation and T cells in renal cell carcinoma. Measured with immunoSEQ multiplex PCR; TCRdb has only the in-frame clones, and not every one. The data show some 76,000 clones, about four fifths seen once. The sample was blood, taken from a patient whose treatment included radiotherapy and nephrectomy. Every receptor here comes from a man between 60 and 75 years old with renal cell carcinoma. The CDR3 runs from the conserved cysteine through the conserved F or W. A D gene is named only where the DNA matches it firmly. Rows may omit the clone size; those that give it use once, few, many or a size class.

d_gene,j_gene,v_gene,abundance,CDR3nt,CDR3aa
NA,TRBJ2-3,TRBV19,NA,TGTGCCAGTAGTTCGGGATTCACAGATACGCAGTATTTT,CASSSGFTDTQYF
NA,TRBJ1-5,TRBV6-1,NA,TGTGCCAGCAGTGTCCGACAGACCGATCAGCCCCAGCATTTT,CASSVRQTDQPQHF
TRBD1,TRBJ2-1,TRBV5-5,once,TGTGCCAGCAGCTCCGCCGGGACAGGGGATTCGAAACAGTTCTTC,CASSSAGTGDSKQFF
NA,TRBJ1-1,TRBV11-2,NA,TGTGCCAGCAGCTTGGCAGGGGAAGGTTTAGCTTTCTTT,CASSLAGEGLAFF
NA,TRBJ1-6,TRBV7-2,NA,TGTGCCAGCAGCTCGGGTGGAGCTTCACCCCTCCACTTT,CASSSGGASPLHF
TRBD1,TRBJ1-5,TRBV27,NA,TGTGCCAGCAACCCTCTCGACAGGGGTGGCAGTCAGCCCCAGCATTTT,CASNPLDRGGSQPQHF
TRBD2,TRBJ2-7,TRBV28,NA,TGTGCCAGCAGTTTTATTTCCCCTCTCAGCAGTGGAGGGCTAGCGGGTACCTACGAGCAGTACTTC,CASSFISPLSSGGLAGTYEQYF
TRBD1,TRBJ1-4,TRBV28,NA,TGTGCCAGCAGCAGGACAGGGATAAATGAAAAACTGTTTTTT,CASSRTGINEKLFF
NA,TRBJ1-1,TRBV7-8,NA,TGTGCCAGCAGCCGCGGAGACTACACTGAAGCTTTCTTT,CASSRGDYTEAFF
NA,TRBJ2-7,TRBV6-1,NA,TGTGCCAGCGGGACAAGACTCAACTACGAGCAGTACTTC,CASGTRLNYEQYF
NA,TRBJ1-3,TRBV5-4,NA,TGTGCCAGCAGCTTGCCTCTGGAAAACACCATATATTTT,CASSLPLENTIYF
TRBD1,TRBJ2-1,TRBV6-4,NA,TGTGCCAGCAGTGACACAGGGGGCTCCTACAATGAGCAGTTCTTC,CASSDTGGSYNEQFF
TRBD1,TRBJ2-2,TRBV2,NA,TGTGCCAGCAGCCGACAGGGGGTGGGCACCGGGGAGCTGTTTTTT,CASSRQGVGTGELFF
TRBD2,TRBJ2-7,TRBV27,NA,TGTGCCAGCAGTTTGGGGCTAGCGGCGACATACGAGCAGTACTTC,CASSLGLAATYEQYF
TRBD2,TRBJ2-1,TRBV11-3,NA,TGTGCCAGCAGCCCCTCAGCGGGAGGTATCTACAATGAGCAGTTCTTC,CASSPSAGGIYNEQFF
NA,TRBJ1-1,TRBV19,NA,TGTGCCAGTAGTACAACAGCGAACACTGAAGCTTTCTTT,CASSTTANTEAFF
NA,TRBJ1-1,TRBV29-1,few,TGCAGCGTTATAGGGGGAGCGAACACTGAAGCTTTCTTT,CSVIGGANTEAFF
NA,TRBJ1-4,TRBV19,NA,TGTGCCAGTAGTATATCCCCGGCCGGGAATGAAAAACTGTTTTTT,CASSISPAGNEKLFF
NA,TRBJ1-3,TRBV28,NA,TGTGCCAGCAGGAAAACCAGGGACGCTGAATGGCGTAACACCATATATTTT,CASRKTRDAEWRNTIYF
TRBD2,TRBJ2-1,TRBV7-9,NA,TGTGCCAGCAGGGCAGGACTAGCGGGTGATGAGCAGTTCTTC,CASRAGLAGDEQFF
TRBD2,TRBJ2-2,TRBV9,NA,TGTGCCAGCAGCCCTGGACTAGCCGACACCGGGGAGCTGTTTTTT,CASSPGLADTGELFF
NA,TRBJ2-3,TRBV28,NA,TGTGCCAGCAGTTTCCCCGGTAGTTGGGACACAGATACGCAGTATTTT,CASSFPGSWDTDTQYF
NA,TRBJ1-1,TRBV5-6,few,TGTGCCAGCAGCTTTACTCTAGGGACGTATAACACTGAAGCTTTCTTT,CASSFTLGTYNTEAFF
TRBD2,TRBJ2-7,TRBV11-3,NA,TGTGCCAGCAGCGGGCACGGCGGGAGCGAGCAGTACTTC,CASSGHGGSEQYF
TRBD2,TRBJ2-2,TRBV19,NA,TGTGCCATTCTTGCCACTAGCGGGAGGAACACCGGGGAGCTGTTTTTT,CAILATSGRNTGELFF
TRBD1,TRBJ2-5,TRBV5-1,NA,TGCGCCAGCAGCTTGAGGTTAAGACAGGGCAGGGAGACCCAGTACTTC,CASSLRLRQGRETQYF
NA,TRBJ2-5,TRBV30,NA,TGTGCCTGGAGCAGGGGGGCTTTTTCTGGGCAGTACTTC,CAWSRGAFSGQYF
NA,TRBJ1-2,TRBV18,NA,TGTGCCAGCTCAGAGGGCTTCGGCTATGGCTACACCTTC,CASSEGFGYGYTF
NA,TRBJ2-1,TRBV30,NA,TGTGCCTGGAAGGGGGGCCCTACCCTTTTCAATGAGCAGTTCTTC,CAWKGGPTLFNEQFF
TRBD1,TRBJ1-1,TRBV5-6,NA,TGTGCCAGCAGCCCCGGGACAGTACCCACTGAAGCTTTCTTT,CASSPGTVPTEAFF
TRBD2,TRBJ2-1,TRBV7-2,few,TGTGCCAGCACCTCTCCTCGACTAGCGGGTACTGAGCAGTTCTTC,CASTSPRLAGTEQFF
TRBD2,TRBJ2-1,TRBV7-2,NA,TGTGCCAGCAGCTCGGGACTAGCGGACTACAATGAGCAGTTCTTC,CASSSGLADYNEQFF
NA,TRBJ2-5,TRBV28,few,TGTGCCAGCACCGAGCGGGCACAGGAAGAGACCCAGTACTTC,CASTERAQEETQYF
TRBD1,TRBJ1-5,TRBV10-2,NA,TGCGCCACACGGGACAGGGGGAACGGTCAGCCCCAGCATTTT,CATRDRGNGQPQHF
NA,TRBJ2-2,TRBV7-7,few,TGTGCCAGCAGCCCCCGACAGGCGAACACCGGGGAGCTGTTTTTT,CASSPRQANTGELFF
NA,TRBJ2-7,TRBV7-8,NA,TGTGCCAGCAGCCCTGTTCGAGTTAGACTCTACGAGCAGTACTTC,CASSPVRVRLYEQYF
NA,TRBJ2-2,TRBV28,NA,TGTGCCAGCAGTTTAAGGGGGGAGCTGTTTTTT,CASSLRGELFF
TRBD1,TRBJ2-2,TRBV2,NA,TGTGCCAGCACCCCGGGACAGGGCCCGAACACCGGGGAGCTGTTTTTT,CASTPGQGPNTGELFF
TRBD2,TRBJ2-1,TRBV7-2,NA,TGTGCCAGCAGCTCCACTAGCGGGGTTTACAATGAGCAGTTCTTC,CASSSTSGVYNEQFF
TRBD2,TRBJ2-5,TRBV11-2,once,TGTGCCAGCAGCTTAGATTCAGGACTAGCGGGAGGAAAAGAGACCCAGTACTTC,CASSLDSGLAGGKETQYF
NA,TRBJ2-7,TRBV7-8,NA,TGTGCCAGCAGCCATGGGGGCAGGGCGTTACCCTACGAGCAGTACTTC,CASSHGGRALPYEQYF
NA,TRBJ1-2,TRBV28,NA,TGTGCCAGCAGTGCTTACAGATCTAACTATGGCTACACCTTC,CASSAYRSNYGYTF
TRBD1,TRBJ1-5,TRBV15,NA,TGTGCCACCAGCCGCCCGGACAGGGGGGATCAGCCCCAGCATTTT,CATSRPDRGDQPQHF
TRBD1,TRBJ2-7,TRBV6-5,NA,TGTGCCAGCAGTTACACCGGGACAGCTTACGAGCAGTACTTC,CASSYTGTAYEQYF
NA,TRBJ1-2,TRBV28,once,TGTGCCAGCAGTCCCGGGGGGGCTTATGGCTACACCTTC,CASSPGGAYGYTF
NA,TRBJ1-2,TRBV21-1,NA,TGTGCCAGCAGCTCGGGACAGGGCCCACCTAACTATGGCTACACCTTC,CASSSGQGPPNYGYTF
TRBD2,TRBJ2-5,TRBV4-3,NA,TGCGCCAGCAGCCAAACCCAGGGAGGACTAGGGCAAGAGACCCAGTACTTC,CASSQTQGGLGQETQYF
NA,TRBJ1-3,TRBV9,NA,TGTGCCAGCAGCTTTTCCTCGGATGTATCTGGAAACACCATATATTTT,CASSFSSDVSGNTIYF
NA,TRBJ2-3,TRBV6-5,NA,TGTGCCAGCAGTTACTCGATGGGCCGCCTCGGGGATACGCAGTATTTT,CASSYSMGRLGDTQYF
TRBD1,TRBJ1-2,TRBV11-2,NA,TGTGCCAGCAGCCCCCGGGACAGATCGGTCGGCTACACCTTC,CASSPRDRSVGYTF
NA,TRBJ2-3,TRBV12-5,NA,TGTGCTAGTGGTCCTTCGGTGGATACGCAGTATTTT,CASGPSVDTQYF
NA,TRBJ1-1,TRBV5-1,few,TGCGCCAGCACCCAAGACCCTACCTTGCTGCCTGAAGCTTTCTTT,CASTQDPTLLPEAFF
NA,TRBJ1-5,TRBV6-5,NA,TGTGCCAGCAGTTCGGATACTACAGGGTTAGGTCAGCCCCAGCATTTT,CASSSDTTGLGQPQHF
NA,TRBJ2-1,TRBV6-1,NA,TGTGCCAGCAGTAACCAGGGGCCATACAATGAGCAGTTCTTC,CASSNQGPYNEQFF